This T cell receptor (beta chain) is drawn from a study of CD8 T cells in ankylosing spondylitis. Study-level findings and limits: Apparently characteristic of ankylosing spondylitis blood was a TCR beta motif (roughly eight highly homologous variants).

The CDR3 has 14 amino acids. Germline lookup yields CDR1 LGHNA and CDR2 YNFKEQ. Trimming removed 0 bases at V and 3 bases at J, with 8 bases between. TCRdb ran MiXCR on the 5' RACE reads and lists one entry per CDR3 protein. The sample comprises hundreds of thousands of distinct CDR3 sequences, about an eighth of which are singletons, and under 0.6% rests with the top ten. In its sample, this clonotype was seen once. The antigen is undetermined. V is TRBV4-2 and J is TRBJ1-2; D is ambiguous. The sequenced material came from blood, either unsorted or a sorted T cell fraction (not recorded which). The clonotype comes from a male donor with ankylosing spondylitis. The chain's CDR3 is CASSQDWLDYGYTF. The DNA for the CDR3 is TGTGCCAGCAGCCAAGATTGGCTTGACTATGGCTACACCTTC.